This TCR beta chain was recovered during a study of molecular identifiers for immune sequencing clone quantification. TCRdb re-called the PCR reads with MiXCR, one entry per CDR3 protein. This table has approximately 500,000 distinct CDR3 sequences, roughly 26% appearing once. Trimming shortened V by 5 bases and J by 5 bases, and 16 bases separated the two germline ends. This CDR3 spans 15 amino acids. Germline values: CDR1 MNHEY, CDR2 SMNVEV (reference sequence). Turning to this clonotype: Lacking the conserved final phenylalanine or tryptophan, this CDR3 likely reflects a read error.

The clonotype originates from a human donor in good health. Some libraries in this study had Jurkat cell RNA spiked in. The sample taken for sequencing was naive CD8+ T cells from blood, with Jurkat cell RNA spiked in. Subset given: FACS-sorted CD8+CD4-CCR7+CD45RA+ naive T cells. V and J are TRBV27 and TRBJ1-5; a weak D match, TRBD1 (5 bases). In DNA, the CDR3 is TGTGCCAGCAGTCCCGCGGGGGACTTCGATCAGCCCCAGCATGTT. Protein product: CASSPAGDFDQPQHV.